The 31 T cell receptor beta chains listed next were all sequenced from one sample in a study of blood T cells in healthy people across ages. It was with a sample-barcoded 5' primer and a J-beta primer mix that a second PCR of roughly 6 to 12 cycles was run. MiXCR, applied by TCRdb to the 5' RACE reads, yields one record per CDR3 protein. The sample consists of approximately 1,700,000 distinct CDR3 sequences, approximately 39% of them appearing once. Sequenced input: blood. The receptors derive from a human donor in good health.

This clonotype was recorded at least ten times. V is TRBV9 and J is TRBJ2-3; no firm D call. The CDR3 has 13 residues. CDR1 is SGDLS and CDR2 is YYNGEE in the germline V gene. The V end was cut by 0 bases, the J end by 1 base, with 3 bases between. The CDR3 DNA is TGTGCCAGCAGCGTAGCGGGCACAGATACGCAGTATTTT. Translation gives CASSVAGTDTQYF.

The genes are TRBV7-2 and TRBJ2-4; 10 bases align to TRBD2. The J call is in doubt because the DNA end fits TRBJ2-5 better. The CDR3 runs to 20 residues. Germline V CDR1 and CDR2: SGHTA, FQGNSA. Here the CDR3 reads CASSLARLGLASAVMETQYF. DNA for the CDR3: TGTGCCAGCAGCTTAGCGCGATTGGGACTAGCGTCGGCCGTTATGGAGACCCAGTACTTC.

This clonotype showed up just a few times. This rearrangement joins TRBV5-1 to TRBJ1-6; TRBD1 agrees at 8 bases. The germline V gene has CDR1 SGHRS and CDR2 YFSETQ. V shed 3 bases, J shed 10 bases, and the junction held 9 bases outside the gene matches. The CDR3 is 15 amino acids. The CDR3 reads CASSSGTGSASPLHF. CDR3 DNA: TGCGCCAGCAGCTCCGGGACAGGATCGGCGTCACCCCTCCACTTT.

This clonotype was detected ten times or more. The chain joins TRBV5-1 to TRBJ2-1; 7 bases are a match to TRBD2. The V segment lost 5 bases and the J segment 5 bases; nucleotides outside the gene matches: 4. This CDR3 region has 13 residues. Germline CDR1 and CDR2: SGHRS and YFSETQ. CDR3 region: CASRLGLNNEQFF. The CDR3 nucleotides read TGCGCCAGCAGACTGGGACTAAACAATGAGCAGTTCTTC.

This clonotype was picked up one time. The J gene is TRBJ2-3, the V gene TRBV7-2; weak D call: TRBD1 (7 bases). Trimming pared 5 bases from V and 7 bases from J, leaving 19 bases between. This CDR3 contains 15 residues. CDR1 SGHTA and CDR2 FQGNSA come from the germline V gene. CDR3 residues: CASSPRQGLWNTQYF. DNA for the CDR3: TGTGCCAGCAGCCCGCGACAGGGACTCTGGAATACGCAGTATTTT. Variable domain in full (rest from reference TRBV7-2 and TRBJ2-3): GAGVSQSPSNKVTEKGKDVELRCDPISGHTALYWYRQSLGQGLEFLIYFQGNSAPDKSGLPSDRFSAERTGGSVSTLTIQRTQQEDSAVYLCASSPRQGLWNTQYFGPGTRLTVL.

The rearrangement uses TRBV20-1 and TRBJ2-3; TRBD1 matches at 11 bases. Germline CDR1 is DFQATT and CDR2 is SNEGSKA (reference sequence). There are 15 residues in the CDR3. With 1 base clipped from V and 4 bases from J, the junction kept 4 bases outside the gene matches. In DNA form, the CDR3 reads TGCAGTGCTAGAGCGGGACAGGGGGACCCAGATACGCAGTATTTT. Translating gives CSARAGQGDPDTQYF.

This rearrangement joins TRBV12-3 or TRBV12-4 to TRBJ2-3; 10 nucleotides align to TRBD1. CDR3 size: 15 residues. The V segment lost 7 bases and the J segment 4 bases; nucleotides outside the gene matches: 8. The CDR3 reads CASTPRDRGPDTQYF. CDR3 in DNA: TGTGCCAGCACCCCCAGGGACAGGGGCCCAGATACGCAGTATTTT.

The chain recombines TRBV5-5 with TRBJ2-7; possible D gene TRBD1, 6 bases. The CDR3 has 14 amino acids. Trimming removed 1 base from V and 5 bases from J, with 13 bases in between. Per the germline V gene, CDR1 is SGHKS and CDR2 is YYEKEE (reference sequence). As DNA, the CDR3 is TGTGCCAGCAGCTTGTACAGGGCGTCCAACGAGCAGTACTTC. It codes for CASSLYRASNEQYF.

The genes are TRBV20-1 and TRBJ2-1, with 8 bases matching TRBD2. The CDR3 is made up of 14 amino acids. Looked up from germline, CDR1 is DFQATT and CDR2 is SNEGSKA (reference sequence). The trim removed 5 bases at V and 7 bases at J, leaving 10 bases unmatched. CDR3 loop: CSADGGAYGNEQFF. In nucleotides, the CDR3 is TGCAGTGCTGACGGGGGGGCATATGGGAATGAGCAGTTCTTC.

This chain joins TRBV2 and TRBJ2-6; D gene unclear. From germline, CDR1 is SNHLY and CDR2 FYNNEI. The CDR3 loop spans 12 amino acids. Trimming took off 10 bases at V and 4 bases at J, with 8 bases between the two ends. The CDR3 DNA is TGTGCCACCACCACCGGGGCCAACGTCCTGACTTTC. Its translation is CATTTGANVLTF. The entire variable domain, with the rest obtained from reference TRBV2 and TRBJ2-6, is as follows: EPEVTQTPSHQVTQMGQEVILRCVPISNHLYFYWYRQILGQKVEFLVSFYNNEISEKSEIFDDQFSVERPDGSNFTLKIRSTKLEDSAMYFCATTTGANVLTFGAGSRLTVL.

This chain joins TRBV13 and TRBJ2-1; D ambiguous. The CDR3 covers 13 residues. Trimming shortened V by 9 bases and J by 4 bases, and 13 bases separated the two germline ends. CDR1 PRHDT and CDR2 FYEKMQ come from the germline V gene (reference sequence). CDR3: CASESPAYNEQFF. The CDR3 coding sequence is TGTGCCAGTGAGAGTCCAGCTTACAATGAGCAGTTCTTC.

In its sample, this clonotype was seen a few times. The V gene is TRBV28, the J gene TRBJ2-1; tentatively, D is TRBD1 or TRBD2 (5 bases each). The J call may be incorrect, as the DNA end agrees better with TRBJ2-7. The CDR3 extends over 15 amino acids. Germline loops: CDR1 MDHEN, CDR2 SYDVKM. CDR3 DNA sequence: TGTGCCAGCAGTTTACTGGGGGAACCCTACAATGAGCAGTACTTC. Its protein is CASSLLGEPYNEQYF.

This clonotype was counted a few times. V is TRBV5-4 and J is TRBJ1-1, with D possibly being TRBD1 (5 bases). Trimming cost V 4 bases and J 2 bases, with 12 bases left between them. CDR3 size: 14 residues. CDR1 and CDR2 (germline): SGHNT, YYREEE (reference sequence). This CDR3 reads CASSASGPNTEAFF. The CDR3 nucleotides read TGTGCCAGCAGCGCATCGGGACCCAACACTGAAGCTTTCTTT.

The V and J genes are TRBV11-2 and TRBJ2-1; 8 bases agree with TRBD2. The CDR3 totals 14 residues. V shed 3 bases and J 8 bases; nucleotides not matched to a gene: 6. Germline CDR1 reads SGHAT; CDR2 reads FQNNGV. The CDR3 bases are TGTGCCAGCAGCTTCCACCGGGGGGGCGATGAGCAGTTCTTC. Translating it yields CASSFHRGGDEQFF.

The chain couples TRBV7-2 to TRBJ1-5; maybe TRBD1 (5 bases). Trimming took off 5 bases at V and 6 bases at J, with 14 bases between the two ends. The germline V gene has CDR1 SGHTA and CDR2 FQGNSA. This CDR3 is 14 amino acids long. The CDR3 DNA sequence: TGTGCCAGCAGCCGCGCGGGGGGAGGTCAGCCCCAGCATTTT. The encoded protein is CASSRAGGGQPQHF.

The rearrangement uses TRBV7-2 and TRBJ1-1; D is uncertain. V was trimmed by 5 bases and J by 11 bases, leaving 15 bases between them. The CDR3 length is 12 residues. Germline assignment: CDR1 SGHTA and CDR2 FQGNSA. In DNA form, the CDR3 reads TGTGCCAGCAGCCGAGTCGATCGAGGGGCTTTCTTT. Its protein product is CASSRVDRGAFF.

The gene calls are TRBV20-1 and TRBJ2-3, with 7 bases lining up with TRBD2. Germline CDR1 is DFQATT and CDR2 is SNEGSKA (reference sequence). This CDR3 has 14 residues. Germline trimming cut 5 bases from V and 5 bases from J; bases unmatched to any gene: 10. The CDR3 here is CSAGRTSLEDTQYF. CDR3 nucleotide sequence: TGCAGTGCTGGCAGGACTAGTTTGGAAGATACGCAGTATTTT.

This clonotype was seen a few times. V usage is TRBV18 and J usage is TRBJ2-1; 10 bases align to TRBD2. The CDR3 runs to 15 residues. The V gene end was trimmed by 1 base and the J gene end by 5 bases; junction bases not matched to a gene: 2. Germline values: CDR1 KGHSH, CDR2 LQKENI. The CDR3 nucleotides are TGTGCCAGCTCACCACTAGCGGGGGGACACAATGAGCAGTTCTTC. Its translation is CASSPLAGGHNEQFF.

The rearrangement uses TRBV6-1 and TRBJ2-1; 12 bases map to TRBD2. From germline, CDR1 is MNHNS and CDR2 SASEGT. The ends lost 7 bases at V and 4 bases at J; junction bases unmatched: 5. The CDR3 has 15 amino acids. Written as DNA, the CDR3 is TGTGCCAGCAAAGAACTAGCGGGGGGTTACAATGAGCAGTTCTTC. Translating it yields CASKELAGGYNEQFF.

The V gene is TRBV7-2, the J gene TRBJ2-7; D could derive from TRBD1 or TRBD2 (6 bases each). This CDR3 contains 14 residues. Trimming took off 5 bases at V and 10 bases at J, with 21 bases between the two ends. Germline-derived CDR1 and CDR2 are SGHTA and FQGNSA. The CDR3 loop reads CASSGGRGLGTQYF. CDR3 sequence (DNA): TGTGCCAGCAGCGGGGGGCGGGGCCTAGGAACCCAGTACTTC. Combining the CDR3 with reference TRBV7-2 and TRBJ2-7 gives the whole variable domain GAGVSQSPSNKVTEKGKDVELRCDPISGHTALYWYRQSLGQGLEFLIYFQGNSAPDKSGLPSDRFSAERTGGSVSTLTIQRTQQEDSAVYLCASSGGRGLGTQYFGPGTRLTVT.

In this sample, this clonotype turned up once. The chain employs TRBV29-1 and TRBJ2-5; 12 bases match TRBD2. This CDR3 contains 16 residues. Trimming cost V 6 bases and J 5 bases; bases outside gene matches: 13. Germline CDR1 is SQVTM and CDR2 is ANQGSEA. CDR3 sequence: CSVGPGLAGLGETQYF. CDR3 coding DNA: TGCAGCGTGGGGCCGGGACTAGCGGGCCTAGGGGAGACCCAGTACTTC.

This chain links TRBV20-1 with TRBJ2-5; 8 bases fit TRBD2. J gave up 5 bases and V 3 bases, and 8 bases lay outside the gene matches. CDR1 and CDR2 from the germline V gene are DFQATT and SNEGSKA (reference sequence). CDR3 length equals 14 residues. The CDR3 nucleotides read TGCAGTGCTAGTAGGGGGACTAGAGGCGAGACCCAGTACTTC. Its translation is CSASRGTRGETQYF.

This chain joins TRBV20-1 and TRBJ2-4, with D possibly TRBD1 on 6 matching bases. The J call may not be correct, given that the DNA end is closer to TRBJ2-7. The CDR3 is 14 amino acids. Germline lookup yields CDR1 DFQATT and CDR2 SNEGSKA (reference sequence). CDR3 nucleotide sequence: TGCAGTGCTAGAGATTTCAGGACAGCCTACGAGCAGTACTTC. It is translated as CSARDFRTAYEQYF.

The chain carries TRBV5-1 and TRBJ2-2; 13 bases fit TRBD2. This CDR3 is 16 amino acids long. In germline, CDR1 is SGHRS, CDR2 YFSETQ. The junction had 6 bases not matched to a gene; V was cut back by 4 bases and J by 6 bases. The CDR3 bases are TGCGCCAGCAGCCCAGGGACTAGCGGGGCTTCCGGGGAGCTGTTTTTT. Protein sequence: CASSPGTSGASGELFF.

This rearrangement joins TRBV4-2 to TRBJ1-2; TRBD1 might be the D (6 bases). Germline V gene lookup returns CDR1 LGHNA and CDR2 YNFKEQ. Trimming cost V 0 bases and J 7 bases, with 18 bases left between them. The CDR3 is 16 residues long. CDR3 amino acids: CASSQDPAGAESGYTF. Written as DNA, the CDR3 is TGTGCCAGCAGCCAAGATCCCGCAGGGGCTGAGAGTGGCTACACCTTC.

In its sample, this clonotype was seen a few times. J is TRBJ2-6 and V is TRBV12-3 or TRBV12-4, with D perhaps TRBD2 (6 bases). CDR3 length: 18 residues. V was shortened by 6 bases and J by 0 bases, with 18 bases between the two germline ends. The CDR3 DNA reads TGTGCCAGCAGCCATCCCCGGGCGGGACCCTCTGGGGCCAACGTCCTGACTTTC. Translating it yields CASSHPRAGPSGANVLTF.

On this clonotype: A read error may produce the germline difference seen at one junction end. The chain combines TRBV13 with TRBJ1-1, with D unclear. CDR1 is PRHDT, CDR2 FYEKMQ, per germline (reference sequence). This CDR3 region has 13 residues. In nucleotides, the CDR3 is TGTGCCAGCACCATTGCCGCCGACACTGAAACTTTCTTT. Its protein is CASTIAADTETFF.

The J gene is TRBJ2-7, the V gene TRBV2; 7 nucleotides agree with TRBD2. Trimming took 4 bases from V and 2 from J; bases not matched to a gene: 2. Germline CDR1 reads SNHLY; CDR2 reads FYNNEI. This CDR3 is built from 13 residues. The chain's CDR3 is CASSGLAAYEQYF. In nucleotides, the CDR3 is TGTGCCAGCAGTGGACTAGCTGCCTACGAGCAGTACTTC.

This sequence joins TRBV4-2 and TRBJ2-1, with unresolved D. The CDR3 consists of 16 residues. Trimming took off 4 bases at V and 4 bases at J, with 17 bases between the two ends. CDR1 is LGHNA, CDR2 YNFKEQ, per germline. The DNA of the CDR3 is TGTGCCAGCAGCCTTCCCCAGGCTGGCCAGTACAATGAGCAGTTCTTC. This encodes CASSLPQAGQYNEQFF.

The CDR3 here is CSAPRGASAASYNEQFF. The CDR3 coding sequence is TGCAGTGCTCCGCGGGGGGCTAGCGCCGCCTCCTACAATGAGCAGTTCTTC. This chain links TRBV20-1 with TRBJ2-1; 8 nucleotides match TRBD2. The CDR3 loop spans 17 amino acids. Germline values: CDR1 DFQATT, CDR2 SNEGSKA (reference sequence). The V segment lost 5 bases and the J segment 0 bases; nucleotides outside the gene matches: 12.

This chain uses TRBV9 with TRBJ2-2; D gene uncertain. Trimming took 0 bases from V and 4 from J, leaving 13 bases between them. The germline V gene has CDR1 SGDLS and CDR2 YYNGEE. The CDR3 runs 16 residues. The CDR3 DNA sequence: TGTGCCAGCAGCGTAGGTGGACCGACCCTCACCGGGGAGCTGTTTTTT. Protein product: CASSVGGPTLTGELFF.